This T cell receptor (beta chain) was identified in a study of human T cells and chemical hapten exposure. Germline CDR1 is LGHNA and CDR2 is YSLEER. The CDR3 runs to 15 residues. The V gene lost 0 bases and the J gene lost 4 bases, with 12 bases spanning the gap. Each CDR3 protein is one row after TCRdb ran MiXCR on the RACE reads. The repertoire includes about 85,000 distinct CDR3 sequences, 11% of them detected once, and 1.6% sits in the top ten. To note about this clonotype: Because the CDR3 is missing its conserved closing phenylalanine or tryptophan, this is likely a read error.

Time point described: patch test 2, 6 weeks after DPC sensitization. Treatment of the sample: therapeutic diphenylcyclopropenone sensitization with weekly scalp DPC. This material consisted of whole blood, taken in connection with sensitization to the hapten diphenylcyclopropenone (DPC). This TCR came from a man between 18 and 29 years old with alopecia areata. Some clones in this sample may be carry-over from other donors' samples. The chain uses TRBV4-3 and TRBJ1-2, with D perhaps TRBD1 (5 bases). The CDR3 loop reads CASSQDRGRGYGYTL. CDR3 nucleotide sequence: TGCGCCAGCAGCCAAGATCGGGGCAGAGGCTATGGCTACACCTTA.